What follows describes a single TCR beta chain. Its target is unknown. The source of the sample is a study of shared clonotypes between healthy human individuals. General observations from the study: In having few donors, the study represented limited genetic and exposure-history diversity.

Trimming shortened V by 4 bases and J by 2 bases, and 22 bases separated the two germline ends. This CDR3 has 18 amino acids. From germline, CDR1 is SGHNT and CDR2 YYREEE (reference sequence). As handled by the study authors: From ImmunoSEQ came sequences covering only the junction and carrying no quality scores, so filtering differed. The repertoire was sequenced with immunoSEQ multiplex PCR; TCRdb's copy has only in-frame clones and lacks some. The DNA was the basis for D and trimming; V, J and clone size are from that table. The sample yields millions of clones, more than 80% seen once. The chain links TRBV5-4 to TRBJ1-3, with TRBD1 as a possible D gene (5 bases). The origin of this receptor is a man younger than 35 in good health. The sample consisted of naive CD4+ T cells sorted from blood. Documented subset: CD45RA+ positively selected. Here the CDR3 reads CASSPGTLPDFAGNTIYF. CDR3 in DNA: TGTGCCAGCAGCCCAGGGACTCTGCCCGACTTTGCTGGAAACACCATATATTTT.